The rows below give T cell receptor beta chains drawn from one sample of a study of blood T cell repertoires in COVID-19. Only in-frame clones appear in the TCRdb table, and some are missing; sequencing was by immunoSEQ multiplex PCR. The sample yields some 120,000 clones, roughly nine tenths seen once. Sequencing was performed on peripheral blood. All receptors derive from a man aged 60 to 69 with COVID-19, enrolled during active disease. Both conserved end residues are part of each CDR3. The order of the fields is D gene, CDR3 length, J gene, clone size, V gene, CDR3 DNA, CDR3 protein. A D gene is named only where the DNA matches it firmly. Some rows have no size entry. The others give once, few or many, or a class for an expanded clone.

>TRBD2|16|TRBJ2-2|NA|TRBV4-2
TGTGCCAGCAGCCAAGCTGCGGCGGGAGAGGTCGGGGAGCTGTTTTTT
CASSQAAAGEVGELFF
>TRBD1|15|TRBJ1-6|NA|TRBV7-9
TGTGCCAGCAGCCCGGGACAGGGACTTAATTCACCCCTCCACTTT
CASSPGQGLNSPLHF
>TRBD2|15|TRBJ2-7|NA|TRBV12-5
TGTGCTAGTGGCCCTTACGGTAGCGGGGCCTTCGAGCAGTACTTC
CASGPYGSGAFEQYF
>NA|16|TRBJ1-1|once|TRBV3-1/TRBV3-2
TGTGCCAGCAGCCCCTCCAAGCTGGGCATGAACACTGAAGCTTTCTTT
CASSPSKLGMNTEAFF
>TRBD1|15|TRBJ1-1|few|TRBV4-1
TGCGCCAGCAGCCACCCGTACAGGGGGCTGACTGAAGCTTTCTTT
CASSHPYRGLTEAFF
>NA|13|TRBJ1-1|NA|TRBV5-1
TGCGCCAGCAGCTTGGTGAGGAACACTGAAGCTTTCTTT
CASSLVRNTEAFF
>NA|13|TRBJ2-5|NA|TRBV19
TGTGCCAGTAGCGCAGGGTTGCAAGAGACCCAGTACTTC
CASSAGLQETQYF
>TRBD1|15|TRBJ2-5|NA|TRBV10-3
TGTGCCATCAGTGAGTCGGGACAGCGAAAAGAGACCCAGTACTTC
CAISESGQRKETQYF
>NA|14|TRBJ1-4|NA|TRBV10-3
TGTGCCGCCCAAGGCCCGGGATCGGAGGAAAAACTGTTTTTT
CAAQGPGSEEKLFF
>NA|12|TRBJ1-3|NA|TRBV7-9
TGTGCCAGCAGCTGGGAGGCAAACACCATATATTTT
CASSWEANTIYF
>NA|13|TRBJ2-1|NA|TRBV6-5
TGTGCCAGCGGGCGATCCGGTTACAATGAGCAGTTCTTC
CASGRSGYNEQFF
>NA|12|TRBJ1-1|once|TRBV12-5
TGTGCTACTCAATCGACTAAAGAGGAAGCTTTCTTT
CATQSTKEEAFF
>NA|16|TRBJ2-3|NA|TRBV5-4
TGTGCCAGCAGCACAGGGGACTGGCAACCCACAGATACGCAGTATTTT
CASSTGDWQPTDTQYF
>TRBD2|14|TRBJ2-4|NA|TRBV19
TGTGCCAGTAGCGGGGGACTAGCGGCTAACATTCAGTACTTC
CASSGGLAANIQYF
>TRBD1|14|TRBJ2-7|NA|TRBV10-3
TGTGCCATCAGTGAGTTCGGGACAGTCTACGAGCAGTACTTC
CAISEFGTVYEQYF
>NA|14|TRBJ2-5|NA|TRBV10-3
TGTGCCATCAGTCCCGGCAGGGGCCAAGAGACCCAGTACTTC
CAISPGRGQETQYF
>TRBD2|15|TRBJ2-7|NA|TRBV7-8
TGTGCCAGCAGCCTGCTGCTGACTAGCGCTTACGAGCAGTACTTC
CASSLLLTSAYEQYF
>NA|12|TRBJ2-1|NA|TRBV4-2
TGTGCCAGCAGCCAAGGAACAGGGGAGCAGTTCTTC
CASSQGTGEQFF
>TRBD2|17|TRBJ2-1|NA|TRBV24-1
TGTGCCACCAGTGATTCTAGCGGGGACCGTTCCTACAATGAGCAGTTCTTC
CATSDSSGDRSYNEQFF
>TRBD1|15|TRBJ2-2|NA|TRBV5-1
TGCGCCAGCAGCTTGGTACAGGGGGGCACCGGGGAGCTGTTTTTT
CASSLVQGGTGELFF
>TRBD1|17|TRBJ1-5|NA|TRBV30
TGTGCCTGGAGTGTACGCTGGGGGACAGGACAAAATCAGCCCCAGCATTTT
CAWSVRWGTGQNQPQHF
>TRBD2|21|TRBJ2-1|NA|TRBV24-1
TGTGCCACCAGTGATTTGCAAGGGACGAGGGGAGGGCAGGGTTCCTACAATGAGCAGTTCTTC
CATSDLQGTRGGQGSYNEQFF
>NA|14|TRBJ2-2|NA|TRBV5-4
TGTGCCAGCAGCCTGGACTACAACACCGGGGAGCTGTTTTTT
CASSLDYNTGELFF
>TRBD1|15|TRBJ1-6|NA|TRBV28
TGTGCCAGCAGTGATTCCGGGACAGGGGATTCACCCCTCCACTTT
CASSDSGTGDSPLHF
>NA|15|TRBJ2-1|NA|TRBV7-3
TGTGCCAGCAGCCGGGCGGGTGCCCCTTTGGATGAGCAGTTCTTC
CASSRAGAPLDEQFF
>NA|11|TRBJ2-1|NA|TRBV11-3
TGTGCCAGCAGCTTTGGCTCCTGGCAGTTCTTC
CASSFGSWQFF
>NA|15|TRBJ1-1|NA|TRBV19
TGTGCCAGTAGACCACTACCGGGAAACCCTCGGCGAGCTTTCTTT
CASRPLPGNPRRAFF
>TRBD1|13|TRBJ1-1|NA|TRBV12-5
TGTGCTAGTGGGCAGGGGGCTGACACTGAAGCTTTCTTT
CASGQGADTEAFF
>TRBD2|14|TRBJ2-3|once|TRBV5-4
TGTGCCAGCAGCTTGGCGGGAGGGTCAGATACGCAGTATTTT
CASSLAGGSDTQYF
>TRBD1|12|TRBJ2-7|once|TRBV19
TGTGCCAGCGCGGACAGGGACCGCGAGCAGTACTTC
CASADRDREQYF
>NA|15|TRBJ1-5|NA|TRBV7-2
TGTGCCAGCAGCTTAGGGATCCGGGGAGGACAGCCCCAGCATTTT
CASSLGIRGGQPQHF
>TRBD1|15|TRBJ1-5|NA|TRBV30
TGTGCCTGGAGTGTTCAAGAGGGGGCAGGACAGCCCCAGCATTTT
CAWSVQEGAGQPQHF
>NA|15|TRBJ1-4|once|TRBV2
TGTGCCAGCAGTGACCGGGGAGGGGCAGGAGAAAAACTGTTTTTT
CASSDRGGAGEKLFF
>NA|13|TRBJ1-4|NA|TRBV30
TGTGCCTGGAGTAACGGGGATCGGGAAAAACTGTTTTTT
CAWSNGDREKLFF
>NA|19|TRBJ1-1|NA|TRBV18
TGTGCCAGCTCACCCCGAACCCCCGACAGGATTGCGATGAACACTGAAGCTTTCTTT
CASSPRTPDRIAMNTEAFF